What follows describes a single TCR beta chain. The antigen it binds to is not known. Per-base qualities were not stored, and no clone one base away is much larger. The patients picked for sequencing were ones in whom flow cytometry had shown an expansion of CD8+CD57+ cells. Severe acquired aplastic anemia was diagnosed in all patients according to International Study of Aplastic Anemia and Agranulocytosis and Camitta criteria. At the time blood was sampled, none of the patients had received any therapy. The study deep-sequenced TCR repertoires of sorted CD4+ and CD8+ blood T cells from severe aplastic anemia patients and healthy subjects. In the USA, patient enrollment took place under clinicaltrials.gov protocols 00001620, 01623167, 00001397, 00071045, 00081523 and 00961064. Ficoll-Paque density gradient centrifugation was used to isolate peripheral blood mononuclear cells. Before DNA extraction, CD4+ and CD8+ T cells were sorted with FACS or magnetic beads.

This specimen belongs to a study of CD8+CD57+ T cells in acquired aplastic anemia (dated by TCRdb to between 2018 and 2020). Regarding the research as a whole: DNA extracted from sorted CD4+ and CD8+ cells had a mean of around 3 ug, with a range of 0.2 to 27.4 ug. CD8+CD57+ expansion was defined as frequency above the mean frequency observed in healthy subjects. The paper as a whole reports these results and caveats: Between patients and healthy controls, no significant difference in CD8+ Simpson's diversity was found (P=0.060). Around 28 CD8+ CDR3 sequences were found to be shared between patients and controls, but these sequences appeared to be highly expressed in patients and within the immunodominant clones of the patients.

Genomic DNA served as template for TCR beta VDJ combination and CDR3 sequence profiling. TCR repertoire sequencing was run on an Illumina HiSeq 2000. Turning to the authors' computational methods: TRBV/TRBJ rearrangement plots, CDR3 size and DJ length profiles, and Simpson's diversity index were used to assess repertoires. The most abundant DNA sequence in the deep sequencing data was defined as the immunodominant clone. CDR3 amino acid sequences were checked for sharing across subjects and were also compared against the VDJdb database and published repertoires. Using fastp trimming at Q25 and MiXCR clonotype assembly, TCRdb reanalyzed the public sequencing data and kept in-frame beta chains. Every entry covers one CDR3 protein and lists the most common genes and DNA from its rows. Here the V and J calls rest on TCRdb's processing, not on the authors' analysis. A total of more than 150,000 distinct CDR3 sequences appear in this sample, approximately 48% of them only once. The ten largest clones capture about 1.8% of the sample.

V is shortened by 0 bases, J by 5 bases, and the region joining them spans 10 bases. Reading the germline V gene gives CDR1 SQVTM and CDR2 ANQGSEA. The CDR3 has 13 amino acids, counting the end cysteine and phenylalanine. Just the 39-base CDR3 DNA is kept, in frame starting at base 1. The V and J segments used are TRBV29-1 and TRBJ1-1; too little of a D gene remains to name it. The origin of this receptor is a human donor with aplastic anemia. Sample: sorted CD4+, CD8+, or CD8+CD57+ T cells (not recorded which) from PBMCs. The nucleotide sequence is given as TGCAGCGTTGAAGATGGCCCGGGGACTGAAGCTTTCTTT. This yields the protein CSVEDGPGTEAFF.